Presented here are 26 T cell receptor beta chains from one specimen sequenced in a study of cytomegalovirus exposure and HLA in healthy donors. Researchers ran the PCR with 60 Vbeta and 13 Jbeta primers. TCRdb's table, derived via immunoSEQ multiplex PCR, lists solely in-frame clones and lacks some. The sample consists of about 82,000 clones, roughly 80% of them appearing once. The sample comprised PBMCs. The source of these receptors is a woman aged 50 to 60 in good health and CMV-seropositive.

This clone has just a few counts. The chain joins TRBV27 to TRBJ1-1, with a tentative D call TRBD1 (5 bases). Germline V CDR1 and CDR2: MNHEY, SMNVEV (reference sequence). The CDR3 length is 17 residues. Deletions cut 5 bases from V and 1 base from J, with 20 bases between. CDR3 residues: CASSPLPLLGQNTEAFF. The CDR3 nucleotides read TGTGCCAGCAGTCCACTACCCCTCCTTGGACAGAACACTGAAGCTTTCTTT.

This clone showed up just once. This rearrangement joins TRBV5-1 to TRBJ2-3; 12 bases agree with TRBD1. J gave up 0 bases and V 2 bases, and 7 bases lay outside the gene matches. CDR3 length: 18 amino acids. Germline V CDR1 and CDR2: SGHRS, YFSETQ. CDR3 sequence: CASSFTGTGGRSTDTQYF. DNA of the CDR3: TGCGCCAGCAGCTTCACCGGGACAGGGGGCAGGAGCACAGATACGCAGTATTTT.

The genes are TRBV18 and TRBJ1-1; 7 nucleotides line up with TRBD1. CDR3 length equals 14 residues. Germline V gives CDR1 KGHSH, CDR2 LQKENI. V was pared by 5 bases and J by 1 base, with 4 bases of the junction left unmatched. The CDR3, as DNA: TGTGCCAGCTCAGCCGGGACAGAGAACACTGAAGCTTTCTTT. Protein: CASSAGTENTEAFF.

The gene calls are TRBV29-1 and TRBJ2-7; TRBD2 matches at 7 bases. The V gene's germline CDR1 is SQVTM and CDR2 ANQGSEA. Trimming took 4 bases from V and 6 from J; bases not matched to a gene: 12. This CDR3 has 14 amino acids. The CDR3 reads CSVAWSSGKVEQYF. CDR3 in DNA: TGCAGCGTTGCTTGGTCGAGCGGGAAGGTCGAGCAGTACTTC.

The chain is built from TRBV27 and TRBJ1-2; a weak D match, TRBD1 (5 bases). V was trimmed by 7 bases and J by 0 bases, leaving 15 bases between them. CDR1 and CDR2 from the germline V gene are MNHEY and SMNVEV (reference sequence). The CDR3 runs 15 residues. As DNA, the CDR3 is TGTGCCAGCAAAACAGGCGGCCCAGCTAACTATGGCTACACCTTC. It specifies CASKTGGPANYGYTF.

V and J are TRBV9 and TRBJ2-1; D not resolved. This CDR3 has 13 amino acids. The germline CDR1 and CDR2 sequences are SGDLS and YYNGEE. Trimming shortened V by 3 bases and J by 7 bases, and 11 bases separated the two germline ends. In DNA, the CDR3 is TGTGCCAGCAGCGGACTTAGGATAAATGAGCAGTTCTTC. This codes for CASSGLRINEQFF.

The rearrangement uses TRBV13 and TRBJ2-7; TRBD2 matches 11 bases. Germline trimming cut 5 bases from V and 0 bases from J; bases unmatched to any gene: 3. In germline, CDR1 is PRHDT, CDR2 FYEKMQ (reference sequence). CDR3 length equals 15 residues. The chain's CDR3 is CASSRGLAGSYEQYF. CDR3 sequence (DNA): TGTGCCAGCAGCCGCGGACTAGCGGGCTCCTACGAGCAGTACTTC.

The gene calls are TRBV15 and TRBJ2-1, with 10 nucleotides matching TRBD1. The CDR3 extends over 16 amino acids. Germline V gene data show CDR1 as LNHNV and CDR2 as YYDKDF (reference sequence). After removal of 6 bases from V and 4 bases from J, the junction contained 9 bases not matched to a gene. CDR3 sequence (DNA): TGTGCCACCAGGGCTTCAGACAGGGGGCTGTACAATGAGCAGTTCTTC. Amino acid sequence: CATRASDRGLYNEQFF.

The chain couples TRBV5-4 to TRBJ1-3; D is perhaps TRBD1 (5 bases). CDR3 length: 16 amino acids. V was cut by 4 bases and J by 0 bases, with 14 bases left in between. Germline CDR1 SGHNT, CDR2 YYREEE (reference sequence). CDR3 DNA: TGTGCCAGCAGCCCGGACCGACAGTTCTCTGGAAACACCATATATTTT. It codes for CASSPDRQFSGNTIYF.

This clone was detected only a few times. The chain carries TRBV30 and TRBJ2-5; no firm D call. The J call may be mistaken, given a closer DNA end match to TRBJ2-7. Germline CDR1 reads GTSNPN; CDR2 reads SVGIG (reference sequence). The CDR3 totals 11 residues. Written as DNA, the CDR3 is TGTGCCTGGAGTCACGATTACGAGCAGTACTTC. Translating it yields CAWSHDYEQYF.

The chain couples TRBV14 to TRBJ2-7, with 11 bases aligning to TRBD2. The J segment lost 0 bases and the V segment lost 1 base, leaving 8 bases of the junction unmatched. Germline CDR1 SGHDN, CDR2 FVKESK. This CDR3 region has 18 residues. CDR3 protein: CASSQGVAGGIFSYEQYF. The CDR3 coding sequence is TGTGCCAGCAGCCAAGGGGTAGCGGGAGGGATCTTCTCCTACGAGCAGTACTTC.

CDR3 amino acids: CASSPPGQGVYEQYF. CDR3 coding DNA: TGTGCCAGCTCACCTCCGGGTCAGGGGGTCTACGAGCAGTACTTC. V usage is TRBV18 and J usage is TRBJ2-7; 7 nucleotides line up with TRBD1. J lost 3 bases, V lost 3 bases, and 8 bases had no gene match. The CDR3 sequence is 15 residues long. Per germline, CDR1 KGHSH and CDR2 LQKENI.

CDR3 nucleotides: TGTGCCAGCAGTGGGGACAGTGACTCTGGGGCCAACGTCCTGACTTTC. Protein product: CASSGDSDSGANVLTF. V and J are TRBV6-4 and TRBJ2-6; 7 bases fit TRBD1. Trimming took 4 bases from V and 0 from J; bases not matched to a gene: 3. Looked up from germline, CDR1 is MRHNA and CDR2 is SNTAGT. The length of the CDR3 is 16 residues.

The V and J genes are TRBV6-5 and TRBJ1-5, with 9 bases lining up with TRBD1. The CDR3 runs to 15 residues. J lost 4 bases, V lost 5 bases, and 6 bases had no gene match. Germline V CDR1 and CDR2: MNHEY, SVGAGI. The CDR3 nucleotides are TGTGCCAGCAGTACAGACAGGGGGGAGAATCAGCCCCAGCATTTT. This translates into CASSTDRGENQPQHF.

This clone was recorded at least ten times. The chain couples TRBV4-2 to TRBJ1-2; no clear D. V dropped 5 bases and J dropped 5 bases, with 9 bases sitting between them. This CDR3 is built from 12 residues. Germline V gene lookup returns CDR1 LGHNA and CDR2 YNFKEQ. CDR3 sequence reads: CASSEGRYGYTF. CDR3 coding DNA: TGTGCCAGCAGCGAAGGGCGGTATGGCTACACCTTC.

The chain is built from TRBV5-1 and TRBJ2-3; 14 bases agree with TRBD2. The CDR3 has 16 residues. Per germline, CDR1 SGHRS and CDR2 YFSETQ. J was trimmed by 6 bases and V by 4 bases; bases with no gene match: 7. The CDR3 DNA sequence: TGCGCCAGCAGCCCGGGACTAGCGGGAGCCGCCGATACGCAGTATTTT. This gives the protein CASSPGLAGAADTQYF.

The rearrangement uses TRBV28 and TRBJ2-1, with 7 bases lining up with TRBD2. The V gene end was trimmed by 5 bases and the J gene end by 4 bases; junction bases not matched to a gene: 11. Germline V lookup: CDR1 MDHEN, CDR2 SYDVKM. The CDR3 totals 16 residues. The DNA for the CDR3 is TGTGCCAGCAGTCCCCGCGGGAGCGCGAAGTACAATGAGCAGTTCTTC. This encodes CASSPRGSAKYNEQFF.

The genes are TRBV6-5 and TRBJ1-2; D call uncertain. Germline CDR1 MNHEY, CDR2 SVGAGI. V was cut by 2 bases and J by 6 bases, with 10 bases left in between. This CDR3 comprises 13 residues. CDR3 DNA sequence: TGTGCCAGCAGTTACGCAGGTCGCCATGGCTACACCTTC. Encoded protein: CASSYAGRHGYTF.

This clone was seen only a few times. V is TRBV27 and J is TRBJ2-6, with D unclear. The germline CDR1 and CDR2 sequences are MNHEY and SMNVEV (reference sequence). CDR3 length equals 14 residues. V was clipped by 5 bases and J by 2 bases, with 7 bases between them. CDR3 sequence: CASSGRPGANVLTF. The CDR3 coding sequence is TGTGCCAGCAGTGGCCGCCCTGGGGCCAACGTCCTGACTTTC.

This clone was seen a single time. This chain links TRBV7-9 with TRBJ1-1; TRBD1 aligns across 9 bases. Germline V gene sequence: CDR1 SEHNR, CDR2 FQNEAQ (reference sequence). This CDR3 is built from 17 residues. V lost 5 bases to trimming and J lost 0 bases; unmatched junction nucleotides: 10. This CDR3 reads CASSPRSTGGVNTEAFF. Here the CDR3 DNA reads TGTGCCAGCAGCCCACGCTCGACAGGGGGTGTGAACACTGAAGCTTTCTTT.

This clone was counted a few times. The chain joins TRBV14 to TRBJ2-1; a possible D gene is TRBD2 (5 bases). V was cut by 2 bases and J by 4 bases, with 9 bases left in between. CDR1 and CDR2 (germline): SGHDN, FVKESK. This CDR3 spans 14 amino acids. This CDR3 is CASSQLASYNEQFF. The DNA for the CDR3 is TGTGCCAGCAGCCAACTAGCTTCATACAATGAGCAGTTCTTC.

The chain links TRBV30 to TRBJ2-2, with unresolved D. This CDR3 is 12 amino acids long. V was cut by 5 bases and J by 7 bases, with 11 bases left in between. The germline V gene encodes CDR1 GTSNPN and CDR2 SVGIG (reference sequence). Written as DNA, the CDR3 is TGTGCCTGGGGGCCTTTGAGCGGGGAGCTGTTTTTT. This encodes CAWGPLSGELFF.

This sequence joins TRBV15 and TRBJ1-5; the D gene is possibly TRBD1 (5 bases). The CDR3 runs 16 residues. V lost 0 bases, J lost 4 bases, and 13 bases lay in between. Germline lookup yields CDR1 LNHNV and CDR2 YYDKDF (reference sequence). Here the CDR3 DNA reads TGTGCCACCAGCAGAGATAGAGGCAGGGATAATCAGCCCCAGCATTTT. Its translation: CATSRDRGRDNQPQHF.

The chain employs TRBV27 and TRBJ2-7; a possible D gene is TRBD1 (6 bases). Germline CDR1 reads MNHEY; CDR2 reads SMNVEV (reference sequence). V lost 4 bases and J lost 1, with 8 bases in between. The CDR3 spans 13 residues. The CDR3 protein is CASSSQGSYEQYF. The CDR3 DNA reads TGTGCCAGCAGTTCACAGGGTTCCTACGAGCAGTACTTC.

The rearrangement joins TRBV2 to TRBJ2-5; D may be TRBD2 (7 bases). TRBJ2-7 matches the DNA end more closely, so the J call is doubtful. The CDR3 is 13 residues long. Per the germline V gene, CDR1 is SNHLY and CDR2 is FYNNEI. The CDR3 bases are TGTGCCTCCACTGGGGGGGGCCTCGCCGAGCAGTACTTC. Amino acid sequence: CASTGGGLAEQYF.

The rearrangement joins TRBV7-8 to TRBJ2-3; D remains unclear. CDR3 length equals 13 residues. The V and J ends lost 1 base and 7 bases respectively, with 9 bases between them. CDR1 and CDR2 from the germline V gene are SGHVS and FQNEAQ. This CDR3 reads CASSLVAGNTQYF. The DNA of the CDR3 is TGTGCCAGCAGCTTAGTGGCTGGCAATACGCAGTATTTT.